One and the same sample provided the 5 T cell receptor beta chains below, sequenced in a study of blood T cell repertoires in COVID-19. Repertoires were generated with immunoSEQ multiplex PCR, while TCRdb's copy carries only in-frame clones and drops some. The table records some 250,000 clones, 70% to 90% of them present only once. Source material: peripheral blood. The receptors come from a woman aged 30 to 39 with COVID-19, enrolled during active disease.

The V call is TRBV2, the J call TRBJ2-1, with D perhaps TRBD2 (6 bases). Germline V gives CDR1 SNHLY, CDR2 FYNNEI. This CDR3 contains 15 residues. Between the trimmed V and J ends, which lost 7 bases and 5 bases, there was a span of 18 bases. CDR3 residues: CASIRIDLANNEQFF. DNA for the CDR3: TGTGCCAGCATTCGTATCGATCTAGCGAACAATGAGCAGTTCTTC.

V gene TRBV5-1 combines with J gene TRBJ1-2, with D possibly TRBD1 on 6 matching bases. The V gene's germline CDR1 is SGHRS and CDR2 YFSETQ. Trimming pared 4 bases from V and 5 bases from J, leaving 27 bases between. This CDR3 contains 18 residues. The CDR3 nucleotides are TGCGCCAGCAGCCCGCTTTTTGGGAGAACGGACAGACTTTATGGCTACACCTTC. Translation gives CASSPLFGRTDRLYGYTF.

J is TRBJ2-5 and V is TRBV7-9, with TRBD2 matching over 7 bases. Germline V gives CDR1 SEHNR, CDR2 FQNEAQ (reference sequence). This CDR3 has 18 amino acids. J was trimmed by 2 bases and V by 2 bases; bases with no gene match: 14. Written as DNA, the CDR3 is TGTGCCAGCAGCTTACACCTCCTTGGGGCGGGGGTGCAAGAGACCCAGTACTTC. Amino acid sequence: CASSLHLLGAGVQETQYF.

The V and J genes are TRBV5-1 and TRBJ2-5, with 8 nucleotides matching TRBD1. Trimming removed 5 bases from V and 3 bases from J; junction bases left unmatched: 9. The CDR3 has 15 amino acids. Germline values: CDR1 SGHRS, CDR2 YFSETQ. The CDR3 DNA reads TGCGCCAGCAGTGCCTCCGGGACAGGAGAAGAGACCCAGTACTTC. This sequence encodes CASSASGTGEETQYF.

The V call is TRBV7-9, the J call TRBJ1-4, with 7 bases matching TRBD1. Trimming took 5 bases from V and 6 from J; bases not matched to a gene: 6. CDR1 is SEHNR, CDR2 FQNEAQ, per germline (reference sequence). The CDR3 covers 14 residues. CDR3 loop: CASSHRDRDEKLFF. CDR3 nucleotide sequence: TGTGCCAGCAGCCACCGGGACAGAGATGAAAAACTGTTTTTT. The full variable domain, rest sourced from reference TRBV7-9 and TRBJ1-4, is DTGVSQNPRHKITKRGQNVTFRCDPISEHNRLYWYRQTLGQGPEFLTYFQNEAQLEKSRLLSDRFSAERPKGSFSTLEIQRTEQGDSAMYLCASSHRDRDEKLFFGSGTQLSVL.